This T cell receptor (beta chain) was captured in a study of cytomegalovirus exposure and HLA in healthy donors. The study's findings and limits: When a later analysis compared HLA-associated TCR beta chains with equally common others, the HLA-associated chains turned out to be more clonally expanded and to have lower generation probabilities. At a 0.05 false discovery rate, a later analysis found roughly 17,000 TCR beta sequences to be associated with HLA alleles.

Germline CDR1 reads MNHEY; CDR2 reads SVGAGI. After removal of 5 bases from V and 2 bases from J, the junction contained 8 bases not matched to a gene. The CDR3 is 15 amino acids. Vbeta (60) and Jbeta (13) primers were used in the PCR. This table comes from immunoSEQ multiplex PCR, and its TCRdb copy is limited to in-frame clones, with some not included. This sample carries about 82,000 clones, under 80% of them seen once, and the ten largest clones take over 10%. In its sample, this clone was seen once. Its matching antigen is unknown. The clonotype was recovered from a human donor in good health. The rearrangement uses TRBV6-5 and TRBJ2-7, with 8 positions matching TRBD2. Specimen: PBMCs. The CDR3 nucleotides read TGTGCCAGCAGTACCACGGGGGGGTTTACCTACGAGCAGTACTTC. Protein: CASSTTGGFTYEQYF.